This T cell receptor (beta chain) originates from a study of CD8 T cells in ankylosing spondylitis. This clonotype was counted a few times. Its antigen is not identified. Quantitative 5'-RACE with molecular barcodes produced the TCR beta libraries. TCRdb ran MiXCR on the 5' RACE reads and lists one entry per CDR3 protein. Here the sample spans around 230,000 distinct CDR3 sequences, 8.2% being singletons. Whole-study findings and limits: Previously reported in reactive arthritis synovial fluid and blood were some of the motif variants. Matched ankylosing spondylitis synovial fluid reportedly showed significant enrichment of disease-linked clones. Characteristic of ankylosing spondylitis blood, it appeared, was a TCR beta motif comprising roughly 8 highly homologous variants.

The J segment lost 4 bases and the V segment lost 5 bases, leaving 14 bases of the junction unmatched. CDR1 SGHAT and CDR2 FQNNGV come from the germline V gene. This CDR3 contains 18 residues. This TCR was sampled from a female donor with ankylosing spondylitis or in good health (not recorded which). The chain carries TRBV11-2 and TRBJ2-3; 11 bases match TRBD1. Sequencing was done on a sample of blood, either unsorted or a sorted T cell fraction (not recorded which). The CDR3 spells CASSPEAGQGARSDTQYF. CDR3 coding DNA: TGTGCCAGCAGCCCAGAAGCCGGACAGGGGGCCAGGTCAGATACGCAGTATTTT.